The present T cell receptor (beta chain) was sequenced within a study of CD8 T cells in Susac syndrome. This clonotype was observed a single time. Random-hexamer reverse transcription was applied to roughly 0.5 to 1 ug RNA. TCRdb called the immunoSEQ multiplex PCR reads again in MiXCR, with one record for every CDR3 protein. Of some 120,000 distinct CDR3 sequences in the sample, about 95% were seen once. The germline gives CDR1 SGHRS, CDR2 YFSETQ. The length of the CDR3 is 13 residues. Trimming removed 0 bases at V and 4 bases at J, with 2 bases between. The TCR originated in a human donor in good health. The rearrangement joins TRBV5-1 to TRBJ2-6; no reliable D call. Sequencing was carried out using CD4+ T cells from PBMCs. CDR3 in amino acids: CASSLVGANVLTF. CDR3 sequence (DNA): TGCGCCAGCAGCTTGGTGGGGGCCAACGTCCTGACTTTC.